This T cell receptor (beta chain) was recorded in a study of T-cell memory formation after mild COVID-19. Findings and limits, study-wide: Clones which contracted sat mainly in CM and EM if CD4+, and in EMRA if CD8+.

Points on this clonotype: No antigen is known for it.

TCR alpha and TCR beta cDNA libraries carrying sample barcodes and UMIs were produced by 5'RACE using constant-segment primers. TCRdb analysed the 5' RACE reads with MiXCR anew, one entry per CDR3 protein. The table records over 300,000 distinct CDR3 sequences, 20% to 25% of them present only once. The clonotype originates from a man aged 18 to 30 who had mild COVID-19 (a few samples of this study predate the infection). Cell type and time point are not known. Sequences were obtained from PBMCs or a T cell subset sorted from them (not recorded which).

The CDR3 DNA follows: TGTGCCAGCAGTGGCACAGAGAGCACAGATACGCAGTATTTT. Encoded protein: CASSGTESTDTQYF. The J gene is TRBJ2-3, the V gene TRBV25-1; unclear D gene. V dropped 4 bases and J dropped 0 bases, with 8 bases sitting between them. Germline CDR1 MGHDK, CDR2 SYGVNS. This CDR3 region has 14 residues.